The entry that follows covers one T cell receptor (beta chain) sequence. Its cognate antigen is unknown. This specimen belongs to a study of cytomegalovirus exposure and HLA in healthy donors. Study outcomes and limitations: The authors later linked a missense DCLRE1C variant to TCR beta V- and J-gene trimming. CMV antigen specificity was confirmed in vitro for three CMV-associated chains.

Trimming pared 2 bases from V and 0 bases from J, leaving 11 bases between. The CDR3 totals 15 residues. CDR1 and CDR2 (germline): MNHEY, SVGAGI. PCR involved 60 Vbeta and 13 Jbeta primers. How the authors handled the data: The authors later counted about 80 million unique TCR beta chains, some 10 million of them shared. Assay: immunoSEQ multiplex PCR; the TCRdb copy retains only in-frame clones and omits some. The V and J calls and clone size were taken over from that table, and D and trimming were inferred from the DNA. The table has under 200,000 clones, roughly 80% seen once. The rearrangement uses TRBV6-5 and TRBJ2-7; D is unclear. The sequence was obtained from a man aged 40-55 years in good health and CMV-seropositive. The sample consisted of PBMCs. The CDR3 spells CASSYSYQSSYEQYF. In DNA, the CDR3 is TGTGCCAGCAGTTACAGCTACCAAAGCTCCTACGAGCAGTACTTC.